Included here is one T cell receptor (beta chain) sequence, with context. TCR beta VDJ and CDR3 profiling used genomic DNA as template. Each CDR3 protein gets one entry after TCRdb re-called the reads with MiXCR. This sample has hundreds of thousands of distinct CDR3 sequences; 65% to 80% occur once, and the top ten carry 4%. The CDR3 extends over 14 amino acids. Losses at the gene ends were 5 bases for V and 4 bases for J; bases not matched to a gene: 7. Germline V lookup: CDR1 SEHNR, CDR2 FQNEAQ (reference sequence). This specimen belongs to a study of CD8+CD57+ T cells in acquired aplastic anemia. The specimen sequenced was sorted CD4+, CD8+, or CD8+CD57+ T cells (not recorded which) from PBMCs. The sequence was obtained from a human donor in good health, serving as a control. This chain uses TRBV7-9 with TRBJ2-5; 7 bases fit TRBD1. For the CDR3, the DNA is TGTGCCAGCAGCCCACCGGGACAGCCAGAGACCCAGTACTTC. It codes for CASSPPGQPETQYF.